Presented here are 13 T cell receptor beta chains from one specimen sequenced in a study of T cell repertoires in cytomegalovirus infection. TCRdb analysed the reads with MiXCR anew, one entry per CDR3 protein. The table shows more than 500,000 distinct CDR3 sequences, with 16% occurring only once. Sequenced: CD8+ T cells from PBMCs. The receptors come from a human donor in good health (CMV status not recorded). Some clones in this sample may be carry-over from other donors' samples.

Comments on this clonotype: Mismatch with germline at one junction end may stem from a read error. The V gene is TRBV12-3 or TRBV12-4, the J gene TRBJ2-7; 7 bases map to TRBD2. The CDR3 runs to 16 residues. The CDR3 region has the DNA TGTGCAAGCAGTACCCCCCGGAGCGGGGACTTTTACGATCAGTACTTC. Translation gives CASSTPRSGDFYDQYF.

The CDR3 bases are TGTGCCAGCAGTTTATCAAACCCTACCTACAATGAGCAGTTCTTC. Translation gives CASSLSNPTYNEQFF. The J gene is TRBJ2-1, the V gene TRBV27; D remains ambiguous. The CDR3 sequence is 15 residues long. Germline V gene lookup returns CDR1 MNHEY and CDR2 SMNVEV (reference sequence). The ends were cut back, 0 bases at V and 2 bases at J, with 8 bases in the middle.

Many counts were recorded for this clonotype. The chain combines TRBV6-2 or TRBV6-3 with TRBJ1-4, with unresolved D. Per germline, CDR1 MNHEY and CDR2 SVGEGT. Trimming shortened V by 5 bases and J by 5 bases, and 24 bases separated the two germline ends. CDR3 length: 18 residues. In DNA, the CDR3 is TGTGCCAGCAGTGAAGACGGAACCCCGGTCGGGTTAAATGAAAAACTGTTTTTT. This encodes CASSEDGTPVGLNEKLFF.

The chain carries TRBV14 and TRBJ1-2, with D unresolved. This CDR3 contains 15 residues. The V gene lost 4 bases and the J gene lost 3 bases, with 15 bases spanning the gap. The germline V gene has CDR1 SGHDN and CDR2 FVKESK. DNA of the CDR3: TGTGCCAGCAGCCTGCTAGTAGACGGATACTATGGCTACACCTTC. Amino acids: CASSLLVDGYYGYTF. Full variable domain (outside the CDR3, taken from reference TRBV14 and TRBJ1-2): EAGVTQFPSHSVIEKGQTVTLRCDPISGHDNLYWYRRVMGKEIKFLLHFVKESKQDESGMPNNRFLAERTGGTYSTLKVQPAELEDSGVYFCASSLLVDGYYGYTFGSGTRLTVV.

At least ten counts were recorded for this clonotype. The chain is built from TRBV7-3 and TRBJ2-5; TRBD1 agrees at 10 bases. The CDR3 has 16 residues. The germline V gene encodes CDR1 SGHTA and CDR2 FQGTGA. The V and J ends lost 0 bases and 2 bases, in that order; junction bases with no gene match: 3. This CDR3 is CASSLTGQGGQETQYF. CDR3 sequence (DNA): TGTGCCAGCAGCTTAACAGGACAGGGGGGTCAAGAGACCCAGTACTTC.

This clonotype was counted only a few times. V is TRBV19 and J is TRBJ1-5, with D uncertain. The V and J ends lost 0 bases and 0 bases respectively, with 9 bases between them. CDR3 length equals 16 residues. CDR1 and CDR2 (germline): LNHDA, SQIVND (reference sequence). The DNA for the CDR3 is TGTGCCAGTAGTATAGACGGTACAGATAGCAATCAGCCCCAGCATTTT. Encoded protein: CASSIDGTDSNQPQHF. Based on the CDR3 plus reference TRBV19 and TRBJ1-5, the full variable domain is DGGITQSPKYLFRKEGQNVTLSCEQNLNHDAMYWYRQDPGQGLRLIYYSQIVNDFQKGDIAEGYSVSREKKESFPLTVTSAQKNPTAFYLCASSIDGTDSNQPQHFGDGTRLSIL.

The chain combines TRBV11-2 with TRBJ2-7; 12 bases are shared with TRBD2. CDR1 is SGHAT, CDR2 FQNNGV, per germline. This CDR3 comprises 16 residues. V shed 4 bases, J shed 2 bases, and the junction held 6 bases outside the gene matches. The chain's CDR3 is CASSSATSGSPYEQYF. The CDR3 DNA follows: TGTGCCAGCAGCTCCGCGACTAGCGGGAGTCCCTACGAGCAGTACTTC. Full variable domain (outside the CDR3, taken from reference TRBV11-2 and TRBJ2-7): EAGVAQSPRYKIIEKRQSVAFWCNPISGHATLYWYQQILGQGPKLLIQFQNNGVVDDSQLPKDRFSAERLKGVDSTLKIQPAKLEDSAVYLCASSSATSGSPYEQYFGPGTRLTVT.

The rearrangement links TRBV2 to TRBJ1-1; weak D call: TRBD1 (6 bases). CDR1 is SNHLY, CDR2 FYNNEI, per germline. The V and J ends lost 1 base and 2 bases respectively, with 11 bases between them. The CDR3 length is 15 residues. DNA of the CDR3: TGTGCCAGCAGTGAAGTAACAGGGCTCAACACTGAAGCTTTCTTT. Amino acid sequence: CASSEVTGLNTEAFF. The variable domain in full, with the rest retrieved from reference TRBV2 and TRBJ1-1, is EPEVTQTPSHQVTQMGQEVILRCVPISNHLYFYWYRQILGQKVEFLVSFYNNEISEKSEIFDDQFSVERPDGSNFTLKIRSTKLEDSAMYFCASSEVTGLNTEAFFGQGTRLTVV.

This clonotype was picked up many times. The CDR3, as DNA: TGCGCCAGCAGCCAAGCGGGGACAGCGTCCTACGAGCAGTACTTC. Its translation: CASSQAGTASYEQYF. The chain uses TRBV4-1 and TRBJ2-7, with 7 nucleotides matching TRBD1. The CDR3 has 15 amino acids. V gave up 1 base and J gave up 1 base; unmatched junction bases: 4. CDR1 is MGHRA and CDR2 is YSYEKL in the germline V gene.

This clonotype was seen a few times. V and J are TRBV6-1 and TRBJ2-7; 11 bases are shared with TRBD2. Germline CDR1 and CDR2: MNHNS and SASEGT. V shed 4 bases, J shed 5 bases, and the junction held 7 bases outside the gene matches. This CDR3 comprises 15 residues. CDR3: CASSVRLAGINEQYF. CDR3 sequence (DNA): TGTGCCAGCAGTGTTAGACTAGCGGGAATAAACGAGCAGTACTTC.

A few counts support this clonotype. The chain uses TRBV5-5 and TRBJ1-1, with D perhaps matching TRBD1 (6 bases). This CDR3 contains 14 residues. Germline V CDR1 and CDR2: SGHKS, YYEKEE (reference sequence). V dropped 5 bases and J dropped 4 bases, with 15 bases sitting between them. The CDR3 reads CASRLHRVGTEAFF. The CDR3 coding sequence is TGTGCCAGCAGATTACACAGGGTAGGCACTGAAGCTTTCTTT.

This clonotype was counted a few times. This rearrangement joins TRBV27 to TRBJ2-7, with a tentative D call TRBD1 (6 bases). Germline lookup yields CDR1 MNHEY and CDR2 SMNVEV (reference sequence). There are 13 residues in the CDR3. With 7 bases removed from V and 3 bases from J, the gap between germline ends came to 13 bases. The DNA of the CDR3 is TGTGCCAGCAAGGACAGTATGAACTACGAGCAGTACTTC. The encoded protein is CASKDSMNYEQYF.

This clonotype occurred a few times. The chain is built from TRBV5-6 and TRBJ2-1, with TRBD2 matching over 9 bases. The CDR3 loop spans 13 amino acids. V lost 4 bases to trimming and J lost 14 bases; unmatched junction nucleotides: 10. The germline CDR1 and CDR2 sequences are SGHDT and YYEEEE. CDR3 protein: CASSRPSGIVEFF. The CDR3 coding sequence is TGTGCCAGCAGCCGACCTAGCGGGATAGTGGAGTTCTTC.